The present TCR beta chain was sequenced within a study of kidney transplant recipient with SARS-CoV-2 infection (dated by TCRdb to about 2021). V is trimmed back by 0 bases and J by 7 bases, and the junction contains 5 bases that no gene match accounts for. Taken from cysteine to phenylalanine, the CDR3 has 16 residues. Of all the DNA, just the CDR3 is kept, 48 bases in frame from base 1. The germline V gene (reference sequence) sets CDR1 to PRHDT and CDR2 to FYEKMQ. The sequencer listed for this sample is Illumina MiSeq. The peripheral T cell repertoire was profiled for human TCRbeta genes. For the original study's pipeline: Differential clonotype abundance was tested with beta-binomial modelling to account for variability over time. Expanded clonotypes were screened against the ImmuneCODE reference database of SARS-CoV-2-associated TCRs and mapped to viral genome regions. Further repertoire analyses covered TRBV gene usage, CDR3 length, CDR3 amino acid overlap between time points, clonotype abundance distributions and Jaccard similarity. TCRdb reran the public reads through fastp at Q25 and MiXCR, keeping productive beta chains. Rows with a matching CDR3 protein are joined into one entry that keeps the most common DNA and genes. V and J calls and clone size were set by TCRdb, not the authors. Across this sample there are roughly 230,000 distinct CDR3 sequences, with roughly 26% seen only once. The ten largest make up roughly 7% of the sample.

Interpreted using the paper, the time point label stands for: pre-pandemic baseline sample and day 111 after first positive SARS-CoV-2 test. This clonotype was picked up a small number of times. Its antigen remains undetermined. The record has no base qualities; no much larger clone is one base away. The rearrangement combines TRBV13 with TRBJ2-3; 12 middle bases align to TRBD1. The sequenced sample was a blood sample, obtained at baseline and around day 110 from a kidney transplant recipient. This sequence originates from a male patient aged 25-45 years who had COVID-19 and was a kidney transplant recipient. After a transplant, some of the T cells may come from the graft donor. This receptor has the CDR3 CASSLGLGQGANTQYF. The nucleotides read TGTGCCAGCAGCTTAGGCCTGGGACAGGGGGCAAATACGCAGTATTTT. Reference TRBV13 and TRBJ2-3 proteins supply the regions before and after the CDR3; the full variable domain is: AAGVIQSPRHLIKEKRETATLKCYPIPRHDTVYWYQQGPGQDPQFLISFYEKMQSDKGSIPDRFSAQQFSDYHSELNMSSLELGDSALYFCASSLGLGQGANTQYFGPGTRLTVL.